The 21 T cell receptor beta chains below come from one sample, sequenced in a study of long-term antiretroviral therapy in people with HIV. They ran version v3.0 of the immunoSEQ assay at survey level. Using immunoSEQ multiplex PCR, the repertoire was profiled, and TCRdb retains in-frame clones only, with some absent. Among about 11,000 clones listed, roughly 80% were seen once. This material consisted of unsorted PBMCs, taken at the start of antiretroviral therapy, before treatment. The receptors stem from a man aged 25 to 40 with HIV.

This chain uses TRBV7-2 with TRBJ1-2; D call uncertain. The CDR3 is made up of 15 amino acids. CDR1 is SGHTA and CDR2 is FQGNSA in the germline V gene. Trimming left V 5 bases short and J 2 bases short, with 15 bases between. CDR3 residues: CASSVGGNSNYGYTF. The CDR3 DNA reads TGTGCCAGCAGCGTAGGAGGTAATTCAAACTATGGCTACACCTTC. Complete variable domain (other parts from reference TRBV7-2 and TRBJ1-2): GAGVSQSPSNKVTEKGKDVELRCDPISGHTALYWYRQSLGQGLEFLIYFQGNSAPDKSGLPSDRFSAERTGGSVSTLTIQRTQQEDSAVYLCASSVGGNSNYGYTFGSGTRLTVV.

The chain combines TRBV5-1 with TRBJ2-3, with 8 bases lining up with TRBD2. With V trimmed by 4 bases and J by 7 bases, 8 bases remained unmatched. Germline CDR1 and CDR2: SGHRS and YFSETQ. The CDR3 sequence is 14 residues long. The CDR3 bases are TGCGCCAGCAGCGCGGGACTAGGCCCCTATACGCAGTATTTT. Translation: CASSAGLGPYTQYF.

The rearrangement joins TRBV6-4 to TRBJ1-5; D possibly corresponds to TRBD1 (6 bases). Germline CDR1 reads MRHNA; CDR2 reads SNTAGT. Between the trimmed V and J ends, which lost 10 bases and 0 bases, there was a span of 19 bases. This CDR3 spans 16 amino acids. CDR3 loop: CATVGANGNSNQPQHF. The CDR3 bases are TGTGCCACCGTGGGGGCGAACGGAAATAGCAATCAGCCCCAGCATTTT.

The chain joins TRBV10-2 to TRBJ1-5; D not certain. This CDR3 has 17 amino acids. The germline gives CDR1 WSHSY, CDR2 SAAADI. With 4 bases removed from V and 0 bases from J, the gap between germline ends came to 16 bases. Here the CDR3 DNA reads TGCGCCAGCAGTGTCGAACTCGGGCAGAATAGCAATCAGCCCCAGCATTTT. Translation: CASSVELGQNSNQPQHF.

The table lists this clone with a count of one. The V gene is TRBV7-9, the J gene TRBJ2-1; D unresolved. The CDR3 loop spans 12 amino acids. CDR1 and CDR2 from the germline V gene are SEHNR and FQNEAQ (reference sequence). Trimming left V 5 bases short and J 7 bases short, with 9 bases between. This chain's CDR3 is CASSPDPNEQFF. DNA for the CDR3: TGTGCCAGCAGCCCCGATCCGAATGAGCAGTTCTTC.

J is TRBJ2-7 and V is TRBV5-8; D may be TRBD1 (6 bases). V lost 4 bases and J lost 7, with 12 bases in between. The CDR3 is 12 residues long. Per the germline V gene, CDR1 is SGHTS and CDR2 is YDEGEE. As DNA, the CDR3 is TGTGCCAGCAGCGCATGGACAGTTGAGCAGTACTTC. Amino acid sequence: CASSAWTVEQYF.

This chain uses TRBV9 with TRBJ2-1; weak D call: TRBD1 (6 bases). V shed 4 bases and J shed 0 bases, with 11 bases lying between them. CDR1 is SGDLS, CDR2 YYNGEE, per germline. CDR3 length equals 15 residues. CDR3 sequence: CASSNRDNSYNEQFF. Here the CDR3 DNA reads TGTGCCAGCAGCAACCGGGACAACTCCTACAATGAGCAGTTCTTC.

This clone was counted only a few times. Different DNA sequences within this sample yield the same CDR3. In nucleotides, the CDR3 is TGTGCCAGCTCACCCCGGACAGGGGACACTGAAGCTTTCTTT. Amino acid sequence: CASSPRTGDTEAFF. This rearrangement joins TRBV18 to TRBJ1-1; 9 bases map to TRBD1. This CDR3 is built from 14 residues. The V segment lost 3 bases and the J segment 3 bases; nucleotides outside the gene matches: 2. The V gene's germline CDR1 is KGHSH and CDR2 LQKENI. The full variable domain, rest sourced from reference TRBV18 and TRBJ1-1, is NAGVMQNPRHLVRRRGQEARLRCSPMKGHSHVYWYRQLPEEGLKFMVYLQKENIIDESGMPKERFSAEFPKEGPSILRIQQVVRGDSAAYFCASSPRTGDTEAFFGQGTRLTVV.

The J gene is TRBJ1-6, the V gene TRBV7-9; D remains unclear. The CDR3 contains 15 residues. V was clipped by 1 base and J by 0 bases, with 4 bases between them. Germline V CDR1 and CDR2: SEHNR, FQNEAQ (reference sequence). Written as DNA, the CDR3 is TGTGCCAGCAGCTTAGAGAGCTCCTATAATTCACCCCTCCACTTT. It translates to CASSLESSYNSPLHF.

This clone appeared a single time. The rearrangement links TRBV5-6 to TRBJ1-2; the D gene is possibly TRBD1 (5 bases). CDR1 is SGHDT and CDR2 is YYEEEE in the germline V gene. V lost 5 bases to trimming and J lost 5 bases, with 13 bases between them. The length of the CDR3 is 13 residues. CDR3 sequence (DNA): TGTGCCAGCAGATCCGGGACGCTTTATGGCTACACCTTC. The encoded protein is CASRSGTLYGYTF. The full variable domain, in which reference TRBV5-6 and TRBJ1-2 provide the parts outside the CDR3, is DAGVTQSPTHLIKTRGQQVTLRCSPKSGHDTVSWYQQALGQGPQFIFQYYEEEERQRGNFPDRFSGHQFPNYSSELNVNALLLGDSALYLCASRSGTLYGYTFGSGTRLTVV.

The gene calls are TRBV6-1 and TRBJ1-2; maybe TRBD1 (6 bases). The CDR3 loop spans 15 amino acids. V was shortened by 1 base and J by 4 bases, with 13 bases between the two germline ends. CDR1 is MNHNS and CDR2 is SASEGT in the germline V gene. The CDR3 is CASSEGTEALYGYTF. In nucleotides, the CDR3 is TGTGCCAGCAGTGAAGGGACAGAAGCCCTCTATGGCTACACCTTC.

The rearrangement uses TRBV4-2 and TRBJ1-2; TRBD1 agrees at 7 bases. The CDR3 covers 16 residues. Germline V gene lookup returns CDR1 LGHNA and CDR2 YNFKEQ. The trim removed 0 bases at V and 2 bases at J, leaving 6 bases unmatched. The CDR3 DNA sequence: TGTGCCAGCAGCCAAGACCCGGACAGGCAGAACTATGGCTACACCTTC. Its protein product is CASSQDPDRQNYGYTF.

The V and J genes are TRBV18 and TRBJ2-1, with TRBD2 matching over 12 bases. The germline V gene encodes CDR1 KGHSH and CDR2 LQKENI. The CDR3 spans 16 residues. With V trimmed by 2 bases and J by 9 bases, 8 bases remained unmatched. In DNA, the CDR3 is TGTGCCAGCTCACCAAGACTAGCGGGAGAGGGAGTTGAGCAGTTCTTC. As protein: CASSPRLAGEGVEQFF.

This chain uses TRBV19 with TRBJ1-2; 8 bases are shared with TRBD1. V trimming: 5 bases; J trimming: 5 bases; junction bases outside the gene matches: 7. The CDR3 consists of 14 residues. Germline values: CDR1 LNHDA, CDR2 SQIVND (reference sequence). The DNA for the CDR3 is TGTGCCAGTAGTCAGAGGGACAGGAGTTATGGCTACACCTTC. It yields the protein CASSQRDRSYGYTF.

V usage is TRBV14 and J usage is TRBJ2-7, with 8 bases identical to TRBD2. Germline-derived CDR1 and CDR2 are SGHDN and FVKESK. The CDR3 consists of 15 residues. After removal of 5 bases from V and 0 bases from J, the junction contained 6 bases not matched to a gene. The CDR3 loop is CASSFSGGPSYEQYF. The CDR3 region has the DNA TGTGCCAGCAGCTTCAGCGGGGGTCCCTCCTACGAGCAGTACTTC. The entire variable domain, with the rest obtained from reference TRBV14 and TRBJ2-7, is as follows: EAGVTQFPSHSVIEKGQTVTLRCDPISGHDNLYWYRRVMGKEIKFLLHFVKESKQDESGMPNNRFLAERTGGTYSTLKVQPAELEDSGVYFCASSFSGGPSYEQYFGPGTRLTVT.

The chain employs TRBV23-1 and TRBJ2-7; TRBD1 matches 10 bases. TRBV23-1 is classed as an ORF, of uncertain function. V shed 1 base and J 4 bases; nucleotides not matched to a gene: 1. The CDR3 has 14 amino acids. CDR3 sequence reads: CASSQLGQGYEQYF. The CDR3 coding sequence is TGCGCCAGCAGTCAATTGGGACAGGGGTACGAGCAGTACTTC.

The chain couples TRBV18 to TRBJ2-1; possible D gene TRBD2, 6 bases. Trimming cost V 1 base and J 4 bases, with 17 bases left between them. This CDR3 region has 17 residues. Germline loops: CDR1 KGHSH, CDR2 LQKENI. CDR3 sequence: CASSPQLETSHYNEQFF. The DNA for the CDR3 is TGTGCCAGCTCACCACAACTCGAAACTAGCCATTACAATGAGCAGTTCTTC.

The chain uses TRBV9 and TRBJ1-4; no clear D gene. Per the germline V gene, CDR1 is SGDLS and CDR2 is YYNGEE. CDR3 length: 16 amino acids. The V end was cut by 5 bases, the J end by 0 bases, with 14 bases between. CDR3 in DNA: TGTGCCAGCAGTGAGGGCCGGCTATCAACTAATGAAAAACTGTTTTTT. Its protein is CASSEGRLSTNEKLFF.

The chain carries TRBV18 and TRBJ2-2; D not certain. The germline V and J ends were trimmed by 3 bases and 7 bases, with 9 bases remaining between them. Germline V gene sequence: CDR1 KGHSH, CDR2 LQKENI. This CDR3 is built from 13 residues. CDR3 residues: CASSPDLYGELFF. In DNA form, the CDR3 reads TGTGCCAGCTCACCGGACCTCTACGGGGAGCTGTTTTTT.

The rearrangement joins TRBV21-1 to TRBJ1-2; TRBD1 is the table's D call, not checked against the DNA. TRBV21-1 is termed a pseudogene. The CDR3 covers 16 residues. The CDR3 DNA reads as TGTGCCAGCAGCCCCCCCAGGGGTCCGCCCGACTATGGCTACACCTTC. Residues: CASSPPRGPPDYGYTF.

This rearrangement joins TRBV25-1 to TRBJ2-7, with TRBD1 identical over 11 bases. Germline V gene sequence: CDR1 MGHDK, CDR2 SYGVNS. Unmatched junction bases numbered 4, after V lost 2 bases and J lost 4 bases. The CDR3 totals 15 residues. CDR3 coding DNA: TGTGCCAGCAGTGAAGGACAGGGGGCGAGGTACGAGCAGTACTTC. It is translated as CASSEGQGARYEQYF.